These 2 T cell receptor beta chains were all obtained from the same sample, sequenced in a study of human T cells and chemical hapten exposure. Via MiXCR, TCRdb re-called the RACE reads, giving one row per CDR3 protein. The sample contains around 67,000 distinct CDR3 sequences, about 8.5% of which appear only once. Sample time point: patch test 2, 6 weeks after DPC sensitization. Treatment noted: therapeutic diphenylcyclopropenone sensitization with weekly scalp DPC. The source was whole blood, collected in connection with sensitization to the hapten diphenylcyclopropenone (DPC). Every receptor here comes from a woman aged 45-59 years with alopecia areata. Some clones in this sample may be carry-over from other donors' samples.

At least ten counts were recorded for this clonotype. This chain links TRBV27 with TRBJ1-6; 7 bases agree with TRBD1. The J segment lost 0 bases and the V segment lost 3 bases, leaving 2 bases of the junction unmatched. Germline values: CDR1 MNHEY, CDR2 SMNVEV (reference sequence). This CDR3 spans 16 amino acids. The DNA of the CDR3 is TGTGCCAGCAGTTTGACAGGGAGCTCCTATAATTCACCCCTCCACTTT. This sequence encodes CASSLTGSSYNSPLHF.

The CDR3 DNA reads TGTGCCATCAGTGATAAACCCGAGGGGCTATTACCCCAGCATTTT. Translation gives CAISDKPEGLLPQHF. The chain is built from TRBV10-3 and TRBJ1-5; perhaps TRBD1 as D (5 bases). CDR3 length: 15 amino acids. The germline V gene encodes CDR1 ENHRY and CDR2 SYGVKD. With 3 bases removed from V and 10 bases from J, the gap between germline ends came to 19 bases.